This is a list of T cell receptor beta chains from one sample in a study of OX40 agonist ivuxolimab in advanced cancers. Data came from immunoSEQ multiplex PCR; TCRdb stores just in-frame clones and leaves some out. This table holds approximately 15,000 clones, under 65% found once. Specimen: CD4+ or CD8+ T cells sorted from blood, collected in a trial of the OX40 agonist ivuxolimab. The receptors derive from an adult with an advanced solid tumor such as melanoma, head and neck, liver or kidney cancer. Each CDR3 is given with its conserved first and last residue. A D gene is named only where the DNA matches it firmly. Some rows mark clone size as missing; the rest say once, few, many or name a class of expanded clone.

clone size	V gene	D gene	J gene	CDR3 DNA	CDR3 protein
large	TRBV4-1	-	TRBJ1-1	TGCGCCAGCAGCCAAGAAGGAACAGAATGGACTGAAGCTTTCTTT	CASSQEGTEWTEAFF
-	TRBV7-9	-	TRBJ2-7	TGTGCCAGCAGCTTAGTGGGGGGCGCCTACGAGCAGTACTTC	CASSLVGGAYEQYF
-	TRBV7-8	-	TRBJ1-6	TGTGCCAGCAGCCGGTGGGGCAGGGCTTCCTCACCCCTCCACTTT	CASSRWGRASSPLHF
-	TRBV11-2	TRBD2	TRBJ2-7	TGTGCCAGCAGCCCTATTAGCGGGGCTTCCTACGAGCAGTACTTC	CASSPISGASYEQYF
-	TRBV4-3	-	TRBJ1-2	TGCGCCAGCAGCCAAGATGGGGGAGGCTTGGGTGGCTACACCTTC	CASSQDGGGLGGYTF
-	TRBV6-6	-	TRBJ1-1	TGTGCCAGCAACTTGAACACTGAAGCTTTCTTT	CASNLNTEAFF
-	TRBV27	-	TRBJ2-1	TGTGCCAGCAGTTTAGCGGGCTTCTCCTACAATGAGCAGTTCTTC	CASSLAGFSYNEQFF
medium-sized	TRBV7-2	-	TRBJ2-1	TGTGCCAGCAGCTTAGAAGGTTCAAATGAGCAGTTCTTC	CASSLEGSNEQFF
-	TRBV9	-	TRBJ2-3	TGTGCCAGCAGCCCGGGGGGCCAAGATACGCAGTATTTT	CASSPGGQDTQYF
medium-sized	TRBV27	TRBD1	TRBJ2-3	TGTGCCAGCAGTTTATACAGGGGAGGCACAGATACGCAGTATTTT	CASSLYRGGTDTQYF
few	TRBV6-6	-	TRBJ1-5	TGTGCCAGCAGTTACGTACAGGGTCAGCCCCAGCATTTT	CASSYVQGQPQHF
once	TRBV13	-	TRBJ1-6	TGTGCCAGCAGCTTAGGGGGGATGAGGAATTCACCCCTCCACTTT	CASSLGGMRNSPLHF
-	TRBV5-6	-	TRBJ1-3	TGTGCCAGCAGCCAATACTCTGGAAACACCATATATTTT	CASSQYSGNTIYF
-	TRBV7-9	TRBD1	TRBJ2-5	TGTGCCAGCAGCTTAGTTGGACAGGGAGTGACCCAGTACTTC	CASSLVGQGVTQYF
-	TRBV29-1	-	TRBJ2-7	TGCAGCGTTGGGTCACCAGGGAATACCTACGAGCAGTACTTC	CSVGSPGNTYEQYF
-	TRBV27	-	TRBJ2-7	TGTGCCAGCAGTTGGGCCCAAGGCCTCGAGCAGTACTTC	CASSWAQGLEQYF
-	TRBV7-2	-	TRBJ2-7	TGTGCCAGCAGCTCACGACAGGTCAACTACGAGCAGTACTTC	CASSSRQVNYEQYF
-	TRBV9	-	TRBJ2-2	TGTGCCAGCAGGTTTATGGGGGGCCCCACCGGGGAGCTGTTTTTT	CASRFMGGPTGELFF
-	TRBV6-5	-	TRBJ1-2	TGTGCCAGCAAAAACCTACAGGAGCTCTATGGCTACACCTTC	CASKNLQELYGYTF
-	TRBV6-6	TRBD2	TRBJ2-7	TGTGCCAGCAGTTATACTAGCGGGGTGTACTCCTACGAGCAGTACTTC	CASSYTSGVYSYEQYF
-	TRBV7-4	TRBD1	TRBJ1-1	TGTGCCAGCAGCGATGGACAGGGGGCGCGAGGCACTGAAGCTTTCTTT	CASSDGQGARGTEAFF
-	TRBV19	-	TRBJ2-7	TGTGCCAGTAGTATAGCTACACAGGGAGTTGGCGAGCAGTACTTC	CASSIATQGVGEQYF
-	TRBV5-4	-	TRBJ2-1	TGTGCCAGCAGCTTGGGTCCCTACCCACAGTTCTTC	CASSLGPYPQFF
-	TRBV7-9	-	TRBJ1-2	TGTGCCAGCAGCCCCACGACTGGGACGATCTATGGCTACACCTTC	CASSPTTGTIYGYTF
-	TRBV7-9	-	TRBJ1-5	TGTGCCAGCAGCGCCTACCAGGGATTCAATCAGCCCCAGCATTTT	CASSAYQGFNQPQHF
-	TRBV9	TRBD2	TRBJ2-3	TGTGCCAGCAGTCCCGGCGGGGGGCCAGATACGCAGTATTTT	CASSPGGGPDTQYF
-	TRBV5-4	TRBD2	TRBJ2-1	TGTGCCAGCAGCTTGGACCTAGCGGGGGGGTATGAGCAGTTCTTC	CASSLDLAGGYEQFF
-	TRBV28	-	TRBJ2-3	TGTGCCAGCAGCGAACGAAGGGATACGCAGTATTTT	CASSERRDTQYF
few	TRBV30	TRBD2	TRBJ2-7	TGTGCCTGCCTCGGCGGGGGGGGCGGGTACGAGCAGTACTTC	CACLGGGGGYEQYF
few	TRBV7-2	-	TRBJ2-7	TGTGCCAGCAGGTCCAAGGCAGGGAACTACGAGCAGTACTTC	CASRSKAGNYEQYF
once	TRBV4-1	-	TRBJ2-7	TGCGCCAGCAGCCAACTAACTAGGACGGGTAAGGTCGAGCAGTACTTC	CASSQLTRTGKVEQYF
-	TRBV2	-	TRBJ2-1	TGTGCCAGCGTACGAGACACTTCCTACAATGAGCAGTTCTTC	CASVRDTSYNEQFF
-	TRBV27	-	TRBJ2-7	TGTGCCAGCAGTTTTGGGGGTTCTAACGAGCAGTACTTC	CASSFGGSNEQYF
few	TRBV9	-	TRBJ2-1	TGTGCCAGCAGCGTTTATGAGGACTCCTACAATGAGCAGTTCTTC	CASSVYEDSYNEQFF
-	TRBV5-3	-	TRBJ2-3	TGTGCCAGCAGCTTGGGACGGGACTTCACAGATACGCAGTATTTT	CASSLGRDFTDTQYF
-	TRBV9	-	TRBJ2-3	TGTGCCAGCAGCCCGGAGGGACAGAGGACAGATACGCAGTATTTT	CASSPEGQRTDTQYF
-	TRBV18	-	TRBJ1-2	TGTGCCAGCTCACCGGGGAGGGATGATGGCTACACCTTC	CASSPGRDDGYTF
-	TRBV7-9	TRBD1	TRBJ2-5	TGTGCCAGCAGCTTAGGGACAGGGGAGTGGATAGAGACCCAGTACTTC	CASSLGTGEWIETQYF
-	TRBV27	TRBD2	TRBJ2-5	TGTGCCGGCAGTTTGGGGGTGGCGGGAGGGCATCGAGAGACCCAGTACTTC	CAGSLGVAGGHRETQYF